These T cell receptor beta chains were read from a single sample in a study of T cell responses to AZD1222 COVID-19 vaccine. Only in-frame clones appear in the TCRdb table, and some are missing; sequencing was by immunoSEQ multiplex PCR. The table includes more than 95,000 clones, roughly 87% detected once. The specimen comprised peripheral blood, sampled on day 0 of AZD1222 vaccination. Every receptor here comes from an adult in good health. The CDR3 runs from the conserved cysteine through the conserved F or W. A D gene is named only where the DNA matches it firmly. The size entry is marked missing in some rows and otherwise reads once, few, many or a size class.

D: .; J: TRBJ1-1; size: .; V: TRBV18; CDR3: CASSPYLRGDKAFF; DNA: TGTGCCAGCTCACCCTACCTACGGGGAGACAAAGCTTTCTTT
D: .; J: TRBJ2-6; size: few; V: TRBV19; CDR3: CASSMGRPVSGANVLTF; DNA: TGTGCCAGTAGTATGGGGCGTCCGGTCTCTGGGGCCAACGTCCTGACTTTC
D: .; J: TRBJ2-1; size: .; V: TRBV7-2; CDR3: CASSFSFSDEQFF; DNA: TGTGCCAGCAGCTTTTCTTTTTCCGATGAGCAGTTCTTC
D: .; J: TRBJ2-7; size: once; V: TRBV3-1/TRBV3-2; CDR3: CASSRSYEQYF; DNA: TGTGCCAGCAGCCGCTCCTACGAGCAGTACTTC
D: .; J: TRBJ1-5; size: once; V: TRBV6-5; CDR3: CASSSDLNQPQHF; DNA: TGTGCCAGCTCCTCCGACCTCAATCAGCCCCAGCATTTT
D: .; J: TRBJ2-2; size: .; V: TRBV4-2; CDR3: CASSHDGLAYEDTGELFF; DNA: TGTGCCAGCAGCCATGACGGGCTAGCGTACGAGGACACCGGGGAGCTGTTTTTT
D: .; J: TRBJ1-1; size: .; V: TRBV6-2/TRBV6-3; CDR3: CASSYAGKGLTEAFF; DNA: TGTGCCAGCAGTTACGCGGGGAAGGGTCTCACTGAAGCTTTCTTT
D: .; J: TRBJ2-1; size: .; V: TRBV6-5; CDR3: CASSYSGEYNEQFF; DNA: TGTGCCAGCAGTTACTCGGGAGAATACAATGAGCAGTTCTTC
D: .; J: TRBJ1-3; size: .; V: TRBV27; CDR3: CVLGGNTIYF; DNA: TGTGTCCTTGGGGGAAACACCATATATTTT
D: TRBD1; J: TRBJ1-2; size: .; V: TRBV30; CDR3: CAWTRQGWNYGYTF; DNA: TGTGCCTGGACCCGACAGGGGTGGAACTATGGCTACACCTTC
D: TRBD2; J: TRBJ2-2; size: few; V: TRBV24-1; CDR3: CATSDLTSGDFGGELFF; DNA: TGTGCCACCAGTGATCTGACTAGCGGAGACTTTGGCGGGGAGCTGTTTTTT
D: TRBD2; J: TRBJ2-3; size: .; V: TRBV27; CDR3: CASSAGTSGATQYF; DNA: TGTGCCAGCAGCGCCGGGACTAGCGGGGCTACGCAGTATTTT
D: TRBD2; J: TRBJ2-1; size: .; V: TRBV27; CDR3: CASSGSAGEFYNEQFF; DNA: TGTGCCAGCAGTGGTTCAGCGGGGGAGTTCTACAATGAGCAGTTCTTC
D: .; J: TRBJ1-6; size: .; V: TRBV7-2; CDR3: CACIYVGVDNSPLHF; DNA: TGTGCCTGCATATATGTGGGGGTCGATAATTCACCCCTCCACTTT
D: TRBD1; J: TRBJ1-3; size: .; V: TRBV2; CDR3: CASSGQGSTIYF; DNA: TGTGCCAGCAGTGGACAGGGAAGCACCATATATTTT
D: .; J: TRBJ1-3; size: .; V: TRBV7-2; CDR3: CASSLLGRPTFSGNTIYF; DNA: TGTGCCAGCAGCCTGCTTGGAAGGCCTACATTCTCTGGAAACACCATATATTTT
D: TRBD1; J: TRBJ1-2; size: .; V: TRBV10-1; CDR3: CASTGQGNQCYGYTF; DNA: TGCGCCAGCACAGGACAGGGGAACCAATGCTATGGCTACACCTTC